Here is one TCR beta chain with its context. The antigen remains undetermined. The CDR3 totals 16 residues. Per the germline V gene, CDR1 is LNHDA and CDR2 is SQIVND (reference sequence). Deletions cut 2 bases from V and 3 bases from J, with 16 bases between. TCRdb's copy holds only in-frame clones and misses some; the assay was immunoSEQ multiplex PCR. The sample includes about 58,000 clones, around four fifths seen only once; the top ten take less than 4%. The data stem from a study of OX40 agonist ivuxolimab in advanced cancers. For the study at large: From about 23 to 85 years was the age range, with a mean of around 54 years, and 65% to 90% were male.

Points from the study as a whole: Averaging showed that CD8+ T cells had more expanded clones than CD4+ did.

Material: CD4+ or CD8+ T cells sorted from blood, obtained in a trial of the OX40 agonist ivuxolimab. V is TRBV19 and J is TRBJ1-2, with a tentative D call TRBD1 (5 bases). The receptor's source is an adult with an advanced solid tumor such as melanoma, head and neck, liver or kidney cancer. CDR3 bases: TGTGCCAGTAGTATATTCCCGAGCCTAGGGGACTATGGCTACACCTTC. Translating gives CASSIFPSLGDYGYTF.